The present entry profiles one T cell receptor (beta chain) with its context. Its antigen is undetermined. Researchers ran the PCR with 60 Vbeta and 13 Jbeta primers. This table comes from immunoSEQ multiplex PCR, and its TCRdb copy is limited to in-frame clones, with some not included. The data show 250,000 to 350,000 clones, 80% seen once. This entry comes from a study of cytomegalovirus exposure and HLA in healthy donors. Nominally healthy donors were sampled, though unrecorded immune exposures were likely. The CDR3 has 15 residues. CDR1 and CDR2 from the germline V gene are GTSNPN and SVGIG (reference sequence). Trimming removed 4 bases from V and 4 bases from J, with 18 bases in between. General study points: Prior analysis indicated that the majority of TCR beta V segments exhibited productivity approximately 87% or approximately 30% of the time.

The clonotype originates from a girl aged 2-10 years in good health and CMV-seronegative. Sample: PBMCs. The rearrangement links TRBV30 to TRBJ2-3; D perhaps matches TRBD2 (5 bases). The CDR3 spells CAWNLGGGRADTQYF. The CDR3, as DNA: TGTGCCTGGAACCTAGGAGGTGGTCGGGCAGATACGCAGTATTTT.